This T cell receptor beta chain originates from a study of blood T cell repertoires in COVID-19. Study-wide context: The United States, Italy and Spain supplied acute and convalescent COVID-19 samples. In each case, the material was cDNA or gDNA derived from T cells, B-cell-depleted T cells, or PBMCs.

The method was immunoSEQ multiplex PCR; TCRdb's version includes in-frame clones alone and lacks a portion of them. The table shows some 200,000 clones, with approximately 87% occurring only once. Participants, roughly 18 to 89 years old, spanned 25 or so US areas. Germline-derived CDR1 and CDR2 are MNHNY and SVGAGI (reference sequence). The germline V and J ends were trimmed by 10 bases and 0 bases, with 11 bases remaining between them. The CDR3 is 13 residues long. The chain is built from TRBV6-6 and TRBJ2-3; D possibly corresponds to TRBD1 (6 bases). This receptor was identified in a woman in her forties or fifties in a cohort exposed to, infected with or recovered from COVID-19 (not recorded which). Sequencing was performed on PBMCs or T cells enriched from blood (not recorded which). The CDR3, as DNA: TGTGCCACTGACAGGACTAGCACAGATACGCAGTATTTT. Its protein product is CATDRTSTDTQYF.